Each of the 14 T cell receptor beta chains below was sequenced from the same sample in a study of cytomegalovirus exposure and HLA in healthy donors. The PCR contained 60 Vbeta and 13 Jbeta primers. Profiled with immunoSEQ multiplex PCR; TCRdb holds only in-frame clones, not every one. The data contain about 99,000 clones, around 73% of them singletons. What was sequenced was PBMCs. The receptors come from a middle-aged man in good health and CMV-seronegative.

The chain links TRBV9 to TRBJ1-3, with D tentatively TRBD1 (5 bases). The germline CDR1 and CDR2 sequences are SGDLS and YYNGEE. The CDR3 is 15 residues long. Trimming left V 0 bases short and J 2 bases short, with 9 bases between. CDR3 nucleotides: TGTGCCAGCAGCGTAGTGGGGGGGGCTGGAAACACCATATATTTT. Its translation is CASSVVGGAGNTIYF.

On this clone: This specimen includes other DNA sequences encoding the same CDR3. The J gene is TRBJ1-2, the V gene TRBV5-1; D might be TRBD1 (5 bases). Germline V gene sequence: CDR1 SGHRS, CDR2 YFSETQ. V dropped 4 bases and J dropped 2 bases, with 12 bases sitting between them. This CDR3 comprises 14 residues. The CDR3 protein is CASSLGGENYGYTF. In nucleotides, the CDR3 is TGCGCCAGCAGCCTCGGGGGGGAAAACTATGGCTACACCTTC.

This clone was seen only a few times. V and J are TRBV21-1 and TRBJ2-7; TRBD1, the D gene given by the table, was not confirmed from the DNA. TRBV21-1 is designated a pseudogene. This CDR3 comprises 16 residues. CDR3 sequence reads: CASSIPGTGMLYEQYF. CDR3 nucleotides: TGTGCCAGCAGCATCCCCGGGACAGGAATGTTGTACGAGCAGTACTTC.

This clone showed up just once. The rearrangement joins TRBV6-6 to TRBJ2-7, with no clear D. The CDR3 is 13 residues long. Germline V gene lookup returns CDR1 MNHNY and CDR2 SVGAGI (reference sequence). V shed 1 base and J shed 3 bases, with 7 bases lying between them. CDR3 protein: CASSYLQIYEQYF. For the CDR3, the DNA is TGTGCCAGCAGTTACTTACAAATCTACGAGCAGTACTTC.

The V and J genes are TRBV5-1 and TRBJ1-1, with a possible D match to TRBD1 (6 bases). Per the germline V gene, CDR1 is SGHRS and CDR2 is YFSETQ. This CDR3 is built from 14 residues. The V gene lost 0 bases and the J gene lost 4 bases, with 10 bases spanning the gap. The CDR3 DNA sequence: TGCGCCAGCAGCTTGGAGGGGGTGGGCACTGAAGCTTTCTTT. This encodes CASSLEGVGTEAFF.

The chain is built from TRBV7-2 and TRBJ2-7, with D possibly TRBD2 on 5 matching bases. Germline V gene sequence: CDR1 SGHTA, CDR2 FQGNSA. V lost 5 bases, J lost 0 bases, and 8 bases lay in between. The length of the CDR3 is 13 residues. CDR3 region: CASSQDFSYEQYF. CDR3 sequence (DNA): TGTGCCAGCAGCCAGGACTTCTCCTACGAGCAGTACTTC.

This sequence joins TRBV10-2 and TRBJ2-3, with TRBD2 identical over 14 bases. The CDR3 runs 16 residues. Unmatched junction bases numbered 7, after V lost 5 bases and J lost 6 bases. Per the germline V gene, CDR1 is WSHSY and CDR2 is SAAADI. CDR3 bases: TGCGCCAGCAGTCTCGGACTAGCGGGGGGCCGGGATACGCAGTATTTT. The encoded protein is CASSLGLAGGRDTQYF.

This chain uses TRBV27 with TRBJ1-2, with TRBD1 matching 11 bases. CDR3 size: 15 residues. After removal of 2 bases from V and 5 bases from J, the junction contained 4 bases not matched to a gene. Germline loops: CDR1 MNHEY, CDR2 SMNVEV (reference sequence). The CDR3 is CASSLGTGGLYGYTF. Here the CDR3 DNA reads TGTGCCAGCAGTTTAGGGACAGGGGGTCTTTATGGCTACACCTTC.

The J gene is TRBJ1-1, the V gene TRBV5-1; 7 nucleotides agree with TRBD1. The J segment lost 4 bases and the V segment lost 2 bases, leaving 8 bases of the junction unmatched. CDR1 and CDR2 from the germline V gene are SGHRS and YFSETQ. This CDR3 is built from 15 residues. The CDR3 here is CASSFRTGGSTEAFF. The CDR3 bases are TGCGCCAGCAGCTTCCGGACAGGAGGGAGCACTGAAGCTTTCTTT. The complete variable domain, with remaining parts taken from reference TRBV5-1 and TRBJ1-1, reads KAGVTQTPRYLIKTRGQQVTLSCSPISGHRSVSWYQQTPGQGLQFLFEYFSETQRNKGNFPGRFSGRQFSNSRSEMNVSTLELGDSALYLCASSFRTGGSTEAFFGQGTRLTVV.

The rearrangement joins TRBV6-4 to TRBJ2-3; the match to TRBD2 covers 9 bases. Looked up from germline, CDR1 is MRHNA and CDR2 is SNTAGT. This CDR3 is 15 amino acids long. The V segment lost 6 bases and the J segment 0 bases; nucleotides outside the gene matches: 4. The CDR3 loop is CASSRLADSTDTQYF. The CDR3 DNA is TGTGCCAGCAGCAGACTAGCGGACAGCACAGATACGCAGTATTTT.

This clone was seen a handful of times. This rearrangement joins TRBV6-5 to TRBJ2-1; possibly TRBD2 for D (6 bases). From germline, CDR1 is MNHEY and CDR2 SVGAGI. The CDR3 has 12 residues. In nucleotides, the CDR3 is TGTGCTGTAGCGGCAAGAAGCAATGAGCAGTTCTTC. Amino acids: CAVAARSNEQFF.

V usage is TRBV29-1 and J usage is TRBJ2-2, with 9 bases identical to TRBD1. V dropped 7 bases and J dropped 3; count of bases not matched to a gene: 6. Germline loops: CDR1 SQVTM, CDR2 ANQGSEA. This CDR3 is 14 amino acids long. CDR3 residues: CSDRGREHTGELFF. The CDR3, as DNA: TGCAGCGACAGGGGGCGTGAGCACACCGGGGAGCTGTTTTTT.

In this sample, this clone turned up a few times. V gene TRBV7-9 combines with J gene TRBJ2-5, with D uncertain. Germline CDR1 and CDR2: SEHNR and FQNEAQ (reference sequence). The CDR3 contains 13 residues. V lost 11 bases and J 5 bases, leaving 18 bases between the germline ends. CDR3 nucleotides: TGTGCCGCGACGGAGCCGGCGGCGGAGACCCAGTACTTC. Its translation: CAATEPAAETQYF.

The chain combines TRBV28 with TRBJ1-4; 7 bases match TRBD1. Trimming took 6 bases from V and 0 from J; bases not matched to a gene: 4. CDR1 is MDHEN and CDR2 is SYDVKM in the germline V gene. The CDR3 contains 15 residues. Here the CDR3 DNA reads TGTGCCAGCAGCAGAACAGGGGCAACTAATGAAAAACTGTTTTTT. Translating it yields CASSRTGATNEKLFF.